These T cell receptor beta chains were read from a single sample in a study of blood T cell repertoires in COVID-19. Here immunoSEQ multiplex PCR was the method, and the copy in TCRdb shows in-frame clones only, minus some. Counted here are about 410,000 clones, about 89% occurring once; the ten biggest clones make up 1.5% to 1.8%. Sequencing used peripheral blood. The receptors derive from a woman aged 35 to 49 with COVID-19, enrolled during active disease. Each CDR3 is given with its conserved first and last residue. A D gene is named only where the DNA matches it firmly. Clone size appears in some rows only: once, few, many, or a class for an expanded clone.

D: TRBD1
V: TRBV19
J: TRBJ1-1
size: .
CDR3: CASSIRVQGAWGTEAFF
DNA: TGTGCCAGTAGTATACGTGTGCAGGGGGCGTGGGGAACTGAAGCTTTCTTT

D: .
V: TRBV11-1
J: TRBJ1-6
size: .
CDR3: CASSLGTRNSPLHF
DNA: TGTGCCAGCAGCTTAGGGACACGGAATTCACCCCTCCACTTT

D: TRBD1
V: TRBV5-8
J: TRBJ1-5
size: .
CDR3: CASSTVGQGWQPQHF
DNA: TGTGCCAGCAGCACGGTGGGACAGGGATGGCAGCCCCAGCATTTT

D: .
V: TRBV3-1/TRBV3-2
J: TRBJ2-5
size: .
CDR3: CASSLRGVQETQYF
DNA: TGTGCCAGCAGCCTGCGGGGAGTACAAGAGACCCAGTACTTC

D: .
V: TRBV28
J: TRBJ1-5
size: once
CDR3: CASSSRGQPQHF
DNA: TGTGCCAGCAGTTCCAGGGGACAGCCCCAGCATTTT

D: .
V: TRBV5-5
J: TRBJ2-7
size: few
CDR3: CASSLTGSYEQYF
DNA: TGTGCCAGCAGCTTGACAGGTTCCTACGAGCAGTACTTC

D: TRBD1
V: TRBV5-1
J: TRBJ1-1
size: .
CDR3: CASSFGQGSEAFF
DNA: TGCGCCAGCAGCTTCGGACAGGGTAGTGAAGCTTTCTTT

D: TRBD1
V: TRBV6-2/TRBV6-3
J: TRBJ1-2
size: .
CDR3: CASSPTGANYGYTF
DNA: TGTGCCAGCAGCCCCACAGGGGCGAACTATGGCTACACCTTC

D: .
V: TRBV28
J: TRBJ2-3
size: .
CDR3: CASIGSPVRSDTQYF
DNA: TGTGCCAGCATTGGGAGCCCAGTTCGTTCAGATACGCAGTATTTT

D: TRBD1
V: TRBV19
J: TRBJ2-1
size: .
CDR3: CASSTTGGAYNEQFF
DNA: TGTGCCAGTAGTACCACAGGGGGCGCGTACAATGAGCAGTTCTTC

D: .
V: TRBV30
J: TRBJ1-2
size: .
CDR3: CAWGQNYGYTF
DNA: TGTGCCTGGGGACAGAACTATGGCTACACCTTC

D: .
V: TRBV5-8
J: TRBJ2-1
size: .
CDR3: CASSLDLRVSWQFF
DNA: TGTGCCAGCAGCTTGGATTTGAGGGTTTCGTGGCAGTTCTTC

D: TRBD1
V: TRBV27
J: TRBJ2-7
size: .
CDR3: CASSRWTGNYEQYF
DNA: TGTGCCAGCAGTCGGTGGACAGGGAACTACGAGCAGTACTTC

D: TRBD1
V: TRBV7-2
J: TRBJ1-2
size: few
CDR3: CAVPSGTGYGYTF
DNA: TGTGCCGTCCCCTCCGGGACAGGGTATGGCTACACCTTC

D: .
V: TRBV4-3
J: TRBJ2-7
size: .
CDR3: CASSQDPVAPIYEQYF
DNA: TGCGCCAGCAGCCAAGATCCGGTCGCTCCAATCTACGAGCAGTACTTC

D: TRBD1
V: TRBV30
J: TRBJ2-6
size: .
CDR3: CAWSRDRVSSGANVLTF
DNA: TGTGCCTGGTCTCGGGACAGGGTTTCCTCTGGGGCCAACGTCCTGACTTTC

D: TRBD1
V: TRBV5-8
J: TRBJ1-5
size: .
CDR3: CASSLAAGGFQPQHF
DNA: TGTGCCAGCAGCTTGGCGGCAGGGGGCTTTCAGCCCCAGCATTTT

D: TRBD2
V: TRBV19
J: TRBJ2-3
size: .
CDR3: CASSSAGRVTDTQYF
DNA: TGTGCCAGTAGTTCGGCAGGGAGGGTAACAGATACGCAGTATTTT

D: TRBD2
V: TRBV5-4
J: TRBJ2-2
size: .
CDR3: CASSLSTSGRALGELFF
DNA: TGTGCCAGCAGCCTATCTACTAGCGGGAGGGCCCTCGGGGAGCTGTTTTTT

D: .
V: TRBV3-1/TRBV3-2
J: TRBJ1-3
size: .
CDR3: CASSQPVAGLGNTIYF
DNA: TGTGCCAGCAGCCAGCCCGTCGCGGGGCTCGGAAACACCATATATTTT

D: .
V: TRBV30
J: TRBJ1-2
size: .
CDR3: CAWSVGGAGAGYGYTF
DNA: TGTGCCTGGAGTGTAGGAGGGGCTGGCGCTGGCTATGGCTACACCTTC

D: TRBD1
V: TRBV18
J: TRBJ1-5
size: .
CDR3: CASSPKGTGISGQPQHF
DNA: TGTGCCAGCTCACCGAAAGGGACAGGAATTTCAGGGCAGCCCCAGCATTTT

D: TRBD1
V: TRBV6-5
J: TRBJ1-1
size: .
CDR3: CASSYSTGSAEAFF
DNA: TGTGCCAGCAGTTACTCGACAGGGAGTGCTGAAGCTTTCTTT

D: .
V: TRBV5-1
J: TRBJ1-4
size: .
CDR3: CASSFGQGEKLFF
DNA: .

D: .
V: TRBV9
J: TRBJ2-7
size: .
CDR3: CASNGGVTYEQYF
DNA: TGTGCCAGCAACGGGGGAGTGACCTACGAGCAGTACTTC

D: .
V: TRBV5-4
J: TRBJ2-1
size: .
CDR3: CASSPSGGGHNEQFF
DNA: TGTGCCAGCAGCCCGAGTGGGGGCGGTCACAATGAGCAGTTCTTC

D: .
V: TRBV6-1
J: TRBJ1-5
size: .
CDR3: CASSEGSGGARQPQHF
DNA: TGTGCCAGCAGTGAAGGTAGCGGGGGGGCGCGGCAGCCCCAGCATTTT

D: .
V: TRBV5-8
J: TRBJ1-2
size: .
CDR3: CASSPMTGLGQFTNYGYTF
DNA: TGTGCCAGCAGCCCAATGACAGGACTAGGTCAATTTACTAACTATGGCTACACCTTC

D: TRBD2
V: TRBV5-1
J: TRBJ2-2
size: .
CDR3: CASSSGAGGTNTGELFF
DNA: TGCGCCAGCAGCTCCGGGGCCGGGGGGACGAACACCGGGGAGCTGTTTTTT

D: .
V: TRBV5-1
J: TRBJ2-5
size: .
CDR3: CASSWQGLQETQYF
DNA: TGCGCCAGCAGCTGGCAGGGGTTACAAGAGACCCAGTACTTC

D: .
V: TRBV27
J: TRBJ2-1
size: .
CDR3: CASSLRSGHDEQFF
DNA: TGTGCCAGCAGTTTACGGTCAGGGCACGATGAGCAGTTCTTC

D: TRBD2
V: TRBV7-3
J: TRBJ2-7
size: .
CDR3: CASSAGTSGGLEQYF
DNA: TGTGCCAGCAGCGCCGGGACTAGCGGGGGGTTAGAGCAGTACTTC

D: TRBD1
V: TRBV25-1
J: TRBJ1-6
size: .
CDR3: CASSARQGNGYNSPLHF
DNA: TGTGCCAGCAGTGCGAGACAGGGGAACGGGTATAATTCACCCCTCCACTTT

D: .
V: TRBV10-3
J: TRBJ2-2
size: .
CDR3: CAIRTGNTGELFF
DNA: TGTGCCATCAGGACGGGTAACACCGGGGAGCTGTTTTTT

D: .
V: TRBV6-2/TRBV6-3
J: TRBJ2-5
size: .
CDR3: CASSYRTGGTQYF
DNA: TGTGCCAGCAGTTACCGAACCGGCGGAACCCAGTACTTC

D: .
V: TRBV28
J: TRBJ1-5
size: .
CDR3: CVNYCQPQHF
DNA: TGTGTAAATTATTGTCAGCCCCAGCATTTT

D: TRBD2
V: TRBV7-9
J: TRBJ2-5
size: .
CDR3: CASSLARPSGGLQETQYF
DNA: TGTGCCAGCAGCTTAGCGAGGCCTAGCGGGGGCCTCCAAGAGACCCAGTACTTC

D: .
V: TRBV4-3
J: TRBJ1-2
size: few
CDR3: CASSHIVNSNYGYTF
DNA: TGCGCCAGCAGCCACATCGTCAATAGTAACTATGGCTACACCTTC

D: .
V: TRBV10-3
J: TRBJ2-3
size: .
CDR3: CAISESGGALHTDTQYF
DNA: TGTGCCATCAGTGAGTCAGGGGGGGCCCTCCACACAGATACGCAGTATTTT

D: .
V: TRBV7-6
J: TRBJ1-4
size: .
CDR3: CASSLGPSVREKLFF
DNA: TGTGCCAGCAGCTTAGGTCCGTCCGTGCGCGAAAAACTGTTTTTT

D: .
V: TRBV7-3
J: TRBJ2-7
size: many
CDR3: CASSSGQSYEQYF
DNA: TGTGCCAGCAGCTCCGGACAGAGTTACGAGCAGTACTTC

D: .
V: TRBV27
J: TRBJ1-5
size: .
CDR3: CASSGTFSNQPQHF
DNA: TGTGCCAGCAGCGGGACATTTAGCAATCAGCCCCAGCATTTT

D: .
V: TRBV7-9
J: TRBJ1-6
size: .
CDR3: CASSLDGNSPLHF
DNA: TGTGCCAGCAGCTTAGACGGTAATTCACCCCTCCACTTT

D: .
V: TRBV27
J: TRBJ2-1
size: .
CDR3: CASSLLQGHEQFF
DNA: TGTGCCAGCAGTTTATTACAGGGCCATGAGCAGTTCTTC

D: TRBD1
V: TRBV11-2
J: TRBJ1-1
size: .
CDR3: CASSPNRDSMNTEAFF
DNA: TGTGCCAGCAGCCCTAACCGGGACAGCATGAACACTGAAGCTTTCTTT

D: TRBD2
V: TRBV5-8
J: TRBJ2-3
size: .
CDR3: CASSPAVAGAPSTDTQYF
DNA: TGTGCCAGCAGCCCGGCGGTAGCGGGGGCCCCTAGCACAGATACGCAGTATTTT

D: .
V: TRBV6-2/TRBV6-3
J: TRBJ2-5
size: .
CDR3: CASSYPRAWGTQYF
DNA: TGTGCCAGCAGTTACCCCAGGGCGTGGGGGACCCAGTACTTC

D: TRBD2
V: TRBV5-1
J: TRBJ2-7
size: .
CDR3: CASSLVASGRSSYEQYF
DNA: TGCGCCAGCAGCTTGGTGGCTAGCGGGAGAAGCTCCTACGAGCAGTACTTC

D: .
V: TRBV6-2/TRBV6-3
J: TRBJ2-5
size: .
CDR3: CASSPQETQYF
DNA: TGTGCCAGCAGTCCACAAGAGACCCAGTACTTC

D: .
V: TRBV19
J: TRBJ2-2
size: .
CDR3: CATQGRSNTGELFF
DNA: TGTGCCACCCAGGGGAGATCGAACACCGGGGAGCTGTTTTTT

D: .
V: TRBV7-8
J: TRBJ2-7
size: .
CDR3: CASSTQGGGMLYEQYF
DNA: TGTGCCAGCAGCACCCAAGGGGGAGGGATGCTCTACGAGCAGTACTTC

D: .
V: TRBV7-8
J: TRBJ2-1
size: .
CDR3: CASSLRWGGRNEQFF
DNA: TGTGCCAGCAGCTTGAGGTGGGGGGGCCGCAATGAGCAGTTCTTC

D: TRBD1
V: TRBV9
J: TRBJ2-1
size: .
CDR3: CASSEGGQGYNEQFF
DNA: TGTGCCAGCAGCGAGGGGGGACAGGGGTACAATGAGCAGTTCTTC